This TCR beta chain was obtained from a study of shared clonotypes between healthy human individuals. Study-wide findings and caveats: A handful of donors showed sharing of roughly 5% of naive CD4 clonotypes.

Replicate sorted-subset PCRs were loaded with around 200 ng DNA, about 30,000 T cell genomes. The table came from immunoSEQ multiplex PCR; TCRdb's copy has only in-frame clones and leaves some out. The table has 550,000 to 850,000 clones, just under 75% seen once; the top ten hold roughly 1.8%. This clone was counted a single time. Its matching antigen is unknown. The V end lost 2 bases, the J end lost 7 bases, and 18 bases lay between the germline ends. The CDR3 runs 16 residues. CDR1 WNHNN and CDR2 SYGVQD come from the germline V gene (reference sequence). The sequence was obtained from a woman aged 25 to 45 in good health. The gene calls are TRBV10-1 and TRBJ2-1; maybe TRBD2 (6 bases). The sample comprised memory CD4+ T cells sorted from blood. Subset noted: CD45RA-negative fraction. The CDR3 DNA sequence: TGCGCCAGCAGTGAGCATTATGGCGGGATTTTTAATGAGCAGTTCTTC. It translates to CASSEHYGGIFNEQFF.